This TCR beta chain emerged from a study of T cells in Graves' hyperthyroidism and ophthalmopathy. The hyperthyroidism patients had all been newly diagnosed, and their disease duration was under 2 months. Their ages ranged from 18 to 65 years. Amplification targeted TCR beta CDR3 regions from RNA transcripts. When the TCR CDR3 underwent first-round RT-PCR, the HTBI primer set was used. TCRdb reprocessed the multiplex PCR reads with MiXCR, giving one entry per CDR3 protein. The sample comprises hundreds of thousands of distinct CDR3 sequences, over 10% of which are singletons, and around a tenth rests with the top ten. The CDR3 has 18 amino acids. Germline loops: CDR1 KGHSH, CDR2 LQKENI. Many counts were recorded for this clonotype. An end of the junction differs from the germline gene, which may be a read error.

Material: blood. The chain is built from TRBV18 and TRBJ2-1, with 15 bases fitting TRBD2. This receptor was obtained from a woman in her late teens or twenties with Graves' hyperthyroidism. In DNA, the CDR3 is TGTGCCAGCTCACCACCGGGACTAGCGGGGGGCTCCAACAATGAGCAGTTCTTC. Protein: CASSPPGLAGGSNNEQFF.